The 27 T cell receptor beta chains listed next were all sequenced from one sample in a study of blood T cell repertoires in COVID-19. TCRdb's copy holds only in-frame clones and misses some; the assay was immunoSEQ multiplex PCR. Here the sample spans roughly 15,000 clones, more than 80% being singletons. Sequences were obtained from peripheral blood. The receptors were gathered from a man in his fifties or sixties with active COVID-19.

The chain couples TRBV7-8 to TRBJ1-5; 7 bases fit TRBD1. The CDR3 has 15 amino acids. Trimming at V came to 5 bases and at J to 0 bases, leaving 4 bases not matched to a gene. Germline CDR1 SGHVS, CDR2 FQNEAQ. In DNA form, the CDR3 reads TGTGCCAGCAGCGCCGGGACAGTTAGCAATCAGCCCCAGCATTTT. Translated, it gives CASSAGTVSNQPQHF.

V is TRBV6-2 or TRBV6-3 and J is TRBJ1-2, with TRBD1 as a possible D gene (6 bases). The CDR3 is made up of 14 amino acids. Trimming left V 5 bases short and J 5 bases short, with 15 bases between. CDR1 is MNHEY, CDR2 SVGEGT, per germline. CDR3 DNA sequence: TGTGCCAGCAGTCCGGGGGGCGGATCATATGGCTACACCTTC. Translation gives CASSPGGGSYGYTF.

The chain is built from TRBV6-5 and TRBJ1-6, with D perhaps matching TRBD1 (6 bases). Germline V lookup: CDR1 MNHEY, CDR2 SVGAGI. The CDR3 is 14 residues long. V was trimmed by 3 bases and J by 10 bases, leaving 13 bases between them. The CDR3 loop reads CASSYRTVRSPLHF. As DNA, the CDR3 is TGTGCCAGCAGTTATAGGACAGTTAGATCACCCCTCCACTTT.

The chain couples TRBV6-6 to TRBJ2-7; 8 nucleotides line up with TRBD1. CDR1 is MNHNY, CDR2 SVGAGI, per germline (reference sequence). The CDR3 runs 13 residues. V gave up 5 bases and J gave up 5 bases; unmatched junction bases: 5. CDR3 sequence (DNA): TGTGCCAGCAGTCCTGGACAGGGCAACGAGCAGTACTTC. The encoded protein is CASSPGQGNEQYF.

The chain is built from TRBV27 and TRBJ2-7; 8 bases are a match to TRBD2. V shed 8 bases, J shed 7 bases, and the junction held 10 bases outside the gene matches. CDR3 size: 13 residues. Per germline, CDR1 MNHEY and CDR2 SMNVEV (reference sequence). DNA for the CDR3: TGTGCCAGCCGGACTAGCTCTCAGCGAGAGCAGTACTTC. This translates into CASRTSSQREQYF.

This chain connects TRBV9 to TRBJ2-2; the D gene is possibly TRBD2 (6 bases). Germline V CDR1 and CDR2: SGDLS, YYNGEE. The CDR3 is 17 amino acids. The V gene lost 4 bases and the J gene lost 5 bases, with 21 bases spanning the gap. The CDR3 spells CASSRRSAPAGTGELFF. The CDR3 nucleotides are TGTGCCAGCAGCCGACGGTCCGCACCGGCGGGGACCGGGGAGCTGTTTTTT.

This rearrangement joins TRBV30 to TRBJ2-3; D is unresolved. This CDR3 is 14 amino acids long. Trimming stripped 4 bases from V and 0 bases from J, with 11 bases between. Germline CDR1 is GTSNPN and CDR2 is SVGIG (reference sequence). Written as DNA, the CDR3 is TGTGCCTGGACTCGGATTAGCAGCACAGATACGCAGTATTTT. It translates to CAWTRISSTDTQYF.

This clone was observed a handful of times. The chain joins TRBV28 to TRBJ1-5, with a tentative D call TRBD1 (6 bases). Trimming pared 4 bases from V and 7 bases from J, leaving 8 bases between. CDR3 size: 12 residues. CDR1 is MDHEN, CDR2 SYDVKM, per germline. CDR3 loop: CASSSGVQPQHF. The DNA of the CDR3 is TGTGCCAGCAGTTCAGGGGTCCAGCCCCAGCATTTT.

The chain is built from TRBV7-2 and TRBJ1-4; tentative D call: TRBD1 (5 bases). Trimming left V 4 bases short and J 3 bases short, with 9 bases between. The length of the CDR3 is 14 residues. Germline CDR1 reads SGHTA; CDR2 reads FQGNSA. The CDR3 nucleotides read TGTGCCAGCAGCTCAAGACAGTCTAATGAAAAACTGTTTTTT. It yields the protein CASSSRQSNEKLFF. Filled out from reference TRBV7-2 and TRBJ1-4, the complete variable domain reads GAGVSQSPSNKVTEKGKDVELRCDPISGHTALYWYRQSLGQGLEFLIYFQGNSAPDKSGLPSDRFSAERTGGSVSTLTIQRTQQEDSAVYLCASSSRQSNEKLFFGSGTQLSVL.

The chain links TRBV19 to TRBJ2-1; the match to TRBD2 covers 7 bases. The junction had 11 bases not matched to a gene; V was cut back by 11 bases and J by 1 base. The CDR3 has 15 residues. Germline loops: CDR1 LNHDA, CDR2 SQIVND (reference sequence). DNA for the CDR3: TGTGCCGTGGGGGGGGGACTCCTGTCCTACAATGAGCAGTTCTTC. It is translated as CAVGGGLLSYNEQFF.

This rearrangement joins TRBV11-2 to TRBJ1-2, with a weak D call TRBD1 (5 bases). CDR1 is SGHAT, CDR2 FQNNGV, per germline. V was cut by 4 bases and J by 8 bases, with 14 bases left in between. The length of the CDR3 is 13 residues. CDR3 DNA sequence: TGTGCCAGCAGCTCGGGGGGGGAAGGAGGCTACACCTTC. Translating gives CASSSGGEGGYTF.

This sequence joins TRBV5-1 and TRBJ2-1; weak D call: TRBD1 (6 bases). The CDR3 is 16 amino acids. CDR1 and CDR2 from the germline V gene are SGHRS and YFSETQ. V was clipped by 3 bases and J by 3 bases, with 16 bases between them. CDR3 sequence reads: CASSSGARTDYNEQFF. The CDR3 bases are TGCGCCAGCAGCTCTGGCGCTCGGACAGACTACAATGAGCAGTTCTTC.

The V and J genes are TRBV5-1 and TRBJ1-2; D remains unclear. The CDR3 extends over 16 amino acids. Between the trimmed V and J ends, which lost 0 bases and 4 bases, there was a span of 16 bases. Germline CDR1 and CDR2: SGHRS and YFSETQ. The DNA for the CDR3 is TGCGCCAGCAGCTTGGATAACAGCCGCTCGAGCTATGGCTACACCTTC. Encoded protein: CASSLDNSRSSYGYTF. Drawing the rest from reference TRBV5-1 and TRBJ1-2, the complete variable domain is KAGVTQTPRYLIKTRGQQVTLSCSPISGHRSVSWYQQTPGQGLQFLFEYFSETQRNKGNFPGRFSGRQFSNSRSEMNVSTLELGDSALYLCASSLDNSRSSYGYTFGSGTRLTVV.

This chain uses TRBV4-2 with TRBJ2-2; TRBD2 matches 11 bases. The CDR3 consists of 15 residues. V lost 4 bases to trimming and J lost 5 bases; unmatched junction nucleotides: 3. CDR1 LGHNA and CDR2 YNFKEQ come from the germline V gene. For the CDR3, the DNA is TGTGCCAGCAGCCCTCGACTAGCGGGAACCGGGGAGCTGTTTTTT. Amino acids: CASSPRLAGTGELFF.

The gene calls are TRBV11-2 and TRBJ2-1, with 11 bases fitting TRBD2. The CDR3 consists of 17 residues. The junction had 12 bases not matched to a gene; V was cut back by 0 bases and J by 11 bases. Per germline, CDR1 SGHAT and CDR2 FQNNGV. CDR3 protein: CASSLDRLAGGHFKQFF. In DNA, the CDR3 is TGTGCCAGCAGCTTAGATCGGCTAGCGGGAGGCCACTTCAAGCAGTTCTTC.

The CDR3 DNA follows: TGCGCCAGCAGGTCCGGGACAGGGAGTGTAAATGAGCAGTTCTTC. Protein product: CASRSGTGSVNEQFF. J is TRBJ2-1 and V is TRBV10-1; TRBD1 matches at 9 bases. Trimming at V came to 6 bases and at J to 7 bases, leaving 10 bases not matched to a gene. Germline CDR1 and CDR2: WNHNN and SYGVQD (reference sequence). This CDR3 is built from 15 residues.

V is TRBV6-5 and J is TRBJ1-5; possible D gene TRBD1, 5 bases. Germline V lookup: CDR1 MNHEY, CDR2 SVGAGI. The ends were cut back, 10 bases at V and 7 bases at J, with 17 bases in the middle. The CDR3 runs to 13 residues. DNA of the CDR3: TGTGCCATCAACCAGGGTCTGTTCCAGCCCCAGCATTTT. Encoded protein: CAINQGLFQPQHF.

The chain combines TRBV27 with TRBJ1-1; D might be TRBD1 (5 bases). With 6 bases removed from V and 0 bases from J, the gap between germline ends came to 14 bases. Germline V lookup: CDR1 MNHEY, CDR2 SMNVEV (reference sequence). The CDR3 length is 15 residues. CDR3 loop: CASSRTKTLNTEAFF. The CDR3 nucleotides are TGTGCCAGCAGCAGGACAAAAACTTTGAACACTGAAGCTTTCTTT.

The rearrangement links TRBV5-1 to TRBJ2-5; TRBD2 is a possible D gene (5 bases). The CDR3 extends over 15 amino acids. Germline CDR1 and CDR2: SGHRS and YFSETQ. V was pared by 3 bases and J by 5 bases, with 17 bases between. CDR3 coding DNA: TGCGCCAGCAGCTCCGGGCTAGGAGGTAGGGAGACCCAGTACTTC. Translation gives CASSSGLGGRETQYF.

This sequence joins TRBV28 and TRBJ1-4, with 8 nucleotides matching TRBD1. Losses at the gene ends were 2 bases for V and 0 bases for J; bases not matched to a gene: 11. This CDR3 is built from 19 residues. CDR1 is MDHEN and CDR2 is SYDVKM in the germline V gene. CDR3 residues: CASSLDPWDRTSTNEKLFF. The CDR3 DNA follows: TGTGCCAGCAGTTTAGACCCCTGGGACAGGACTTCAACTAATGAAAAACTGTTTTTT.

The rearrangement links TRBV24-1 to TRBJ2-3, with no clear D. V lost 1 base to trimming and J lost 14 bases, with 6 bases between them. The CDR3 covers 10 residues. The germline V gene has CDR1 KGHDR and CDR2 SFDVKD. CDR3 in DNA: TGTGCCACCAGTGATTTCGTTATGTATTTT. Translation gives CATSDFVMYF.

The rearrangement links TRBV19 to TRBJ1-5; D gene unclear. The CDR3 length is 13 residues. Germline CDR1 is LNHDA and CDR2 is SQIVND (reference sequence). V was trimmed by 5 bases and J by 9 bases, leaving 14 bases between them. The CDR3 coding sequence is TGTGCCAGTAGTCCAGGCCCCTTATCGCCCCAGCATTTT. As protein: CASSPGPLSPQHF.

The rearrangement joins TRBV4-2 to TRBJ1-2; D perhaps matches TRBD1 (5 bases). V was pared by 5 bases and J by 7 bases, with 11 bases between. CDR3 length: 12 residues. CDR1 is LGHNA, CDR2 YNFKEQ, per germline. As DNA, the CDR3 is TGTGCCAGCAGCAACCAGGGTATTGGCTACACCTTC. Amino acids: CASSNQGIGYTF.

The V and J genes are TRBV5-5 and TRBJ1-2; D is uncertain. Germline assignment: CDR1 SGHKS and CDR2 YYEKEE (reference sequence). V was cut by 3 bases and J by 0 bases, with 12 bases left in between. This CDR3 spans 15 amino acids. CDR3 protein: CASSSFAGSNYGYTF. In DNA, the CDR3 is TGTGCCAGCAGCTCTTTCGCGGGATCTAACTATGGCTACACCTTC.

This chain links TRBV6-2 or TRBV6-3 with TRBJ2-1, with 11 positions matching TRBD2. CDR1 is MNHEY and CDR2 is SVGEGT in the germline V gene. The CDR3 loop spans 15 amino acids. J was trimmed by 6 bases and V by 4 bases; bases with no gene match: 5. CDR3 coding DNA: TGTGCCAGCAGTTCCCATAGCGGGAGGGCCAATGAGCAGTTCTTC. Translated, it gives CASSSHSGRANEQFF.

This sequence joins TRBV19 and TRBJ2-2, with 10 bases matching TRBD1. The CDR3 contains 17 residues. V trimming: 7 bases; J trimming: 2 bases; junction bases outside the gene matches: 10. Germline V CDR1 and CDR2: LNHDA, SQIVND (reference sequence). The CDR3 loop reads CASTETGGGINTGELFF. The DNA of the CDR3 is TGTGCCAGTACCGAGACAGGGGGCGGGATTAACACCGGGGAGCTGTTTTTT. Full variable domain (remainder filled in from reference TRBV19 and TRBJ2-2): DGGITQSPKYLFRKEGQNVTLSCEQNLNHDAMYWYRQDPGQGLRLIYYSQIVNDFQKGDIAEGYSVSREKKESFPLTVTSAQKNPTAFYLCASTETGGGINTGELFFGEGSRLTVL.

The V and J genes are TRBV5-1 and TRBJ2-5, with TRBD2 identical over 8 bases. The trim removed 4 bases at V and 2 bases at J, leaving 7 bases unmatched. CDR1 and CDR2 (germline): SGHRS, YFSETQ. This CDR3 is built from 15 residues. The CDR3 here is CASSRKTGGQETQYF. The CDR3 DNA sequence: TGCGCCAGCAGCCGTAAAACGGGAGGGCAAGAGACCCAGTACTTC.